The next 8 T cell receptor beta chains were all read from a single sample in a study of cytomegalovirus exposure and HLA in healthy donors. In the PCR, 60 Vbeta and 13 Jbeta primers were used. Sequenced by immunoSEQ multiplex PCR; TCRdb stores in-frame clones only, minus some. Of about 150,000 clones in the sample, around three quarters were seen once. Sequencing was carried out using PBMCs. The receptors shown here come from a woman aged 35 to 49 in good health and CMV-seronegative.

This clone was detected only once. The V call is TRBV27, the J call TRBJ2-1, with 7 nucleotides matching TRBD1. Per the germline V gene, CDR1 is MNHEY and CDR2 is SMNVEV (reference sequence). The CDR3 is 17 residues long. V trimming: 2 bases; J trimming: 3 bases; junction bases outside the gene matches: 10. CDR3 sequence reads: CASSLLKTGDGYNEQFF. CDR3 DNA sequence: TGTGCCAGCAGTTTACTTAAAACAGGGGACGGCTACAATGAGCAGTTCTTC.

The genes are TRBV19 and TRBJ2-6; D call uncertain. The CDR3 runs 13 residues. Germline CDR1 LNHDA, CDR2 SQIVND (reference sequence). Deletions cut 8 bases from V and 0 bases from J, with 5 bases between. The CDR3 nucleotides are TGTGCCAGTCAAAACTCTGGGGCCAACGTCCTGACTTTC. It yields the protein CASQNSGANVLTF.

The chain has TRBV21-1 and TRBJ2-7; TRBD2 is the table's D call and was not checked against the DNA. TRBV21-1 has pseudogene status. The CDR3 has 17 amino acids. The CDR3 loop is CASSPEAKALPTYEQYF. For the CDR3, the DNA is TGTGCCAGCAGCCCCGAGGCTAAGGCTCTCCCTACCTACGAGCAGTACTTC.

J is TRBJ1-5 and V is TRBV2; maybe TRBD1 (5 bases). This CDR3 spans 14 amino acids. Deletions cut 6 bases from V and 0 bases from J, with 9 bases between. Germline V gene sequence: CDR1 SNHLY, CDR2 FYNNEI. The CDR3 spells CASRGTYSNQPQHF. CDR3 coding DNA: TGTGCCAGCAGAGGGACTTATAGCAATCAGCCCCAGCATTTT. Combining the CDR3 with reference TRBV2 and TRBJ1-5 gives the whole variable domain EPEVTQTPSHQVTQMGQEVILRCVPISNHLYFYWYRQILGQKVEFLVSFYNNEISEKSEIFDDQFSVERPDGSNFTLKIRSTKLEDSAMYFCASRGTYSNQPQHFGDGTRLSIL.

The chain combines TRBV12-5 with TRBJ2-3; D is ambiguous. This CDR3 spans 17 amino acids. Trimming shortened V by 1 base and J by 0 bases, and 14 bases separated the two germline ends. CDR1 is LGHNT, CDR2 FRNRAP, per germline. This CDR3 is CASGLGLRYMSTDTQYF. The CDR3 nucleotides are TGTGCTAGTGGTTTGGGACTTAGGTACATGAGCACAGATACGCAGTATTTT.

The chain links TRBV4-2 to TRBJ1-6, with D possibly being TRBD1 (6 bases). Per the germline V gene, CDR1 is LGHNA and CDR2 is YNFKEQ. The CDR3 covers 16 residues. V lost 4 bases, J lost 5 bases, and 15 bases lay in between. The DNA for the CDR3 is TGTGCCAGCAGCCCCTGGGACACGGATAATAATTCACCCCTCCACTTT. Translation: CASSPWDTDNNSPLHF.

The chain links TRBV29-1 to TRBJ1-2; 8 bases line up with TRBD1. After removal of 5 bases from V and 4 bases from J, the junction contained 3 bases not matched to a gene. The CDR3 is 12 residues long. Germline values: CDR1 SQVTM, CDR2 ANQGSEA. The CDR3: CSVSGQGYGYTF. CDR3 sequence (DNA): TGCAGCGTTAGCGGACAGGGCTATGGCTACACCTTC. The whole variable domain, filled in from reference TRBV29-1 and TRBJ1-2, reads SAVISQKPSRDICQRGTSLTIQCQVDSQVTMMFWYRQQPGQSLTLIATANQGSEATYESGFVIDKFPISRPNLTFSTLTVSNMSPEDSSIYLCSVSGQGYGYTFGSGTRLTVV.

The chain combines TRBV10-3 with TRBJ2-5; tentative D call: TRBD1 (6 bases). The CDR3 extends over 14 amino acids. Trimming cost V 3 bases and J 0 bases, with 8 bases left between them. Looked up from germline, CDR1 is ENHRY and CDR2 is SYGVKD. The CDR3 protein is CAISEPGDQETQYF. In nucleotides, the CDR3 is TGTGCCATCAGTGAACCAGGGGACCAAGAGACCCAGTACTTC.